This T cell receptor (beta chain) was retrieved from a study of T cells in Graves' hyperthyroidism and ophthalmopathy. Amplified TCR beta CDR3 regions came from RNA transcripts. HTBI primers were used for first-round RT-PCR of the TCR CDR3. In TCRdb, the multiplex PCR reads were re-called with MiXCR into one record per CDR3 protein. The table lists some 650,000 distinct CDR3 sequences, 15% to 20% of them singletons. Trimming cost V 5 bases and J 5 bases; bases outside gene matches: 8. Germline V gene data show CDR1 as SGHTA and CDR2 as FQGNSA. The CDR3 sequence is 14 residues long. This clonotype was seen repeatedly, ten times or more.

Specimen: blood. This clonotype was obtained from a woman between 35 and 50 years old with Graves' ophthalmopathy. This chain uses TRBV7-2 with TRBJ2-5; the match to TRBD1 covers 7 bases. The DNA for the CDR3 is TGTGCCAGCAGCAGACCGGGACAGTGGGAGACCCAGTACTTC. It yields the protein CASSRPGQWETQYF. The whole variable domain, remainder taken from reference TRBV7-2 and TRBJ2-5, is GAGVSQSPSNKVTEKGKDVELRCDPISGHTALYWYRQSLGQGLEFLIYFQGNSAPDKSGLPSDRFSAERTGGSVSTLTIQRTQQEDSAVYLCASSRPGQWETQYFGPGTRLLVL.